The 20 T cell receptor beta chains reported below all come from one sample, sequenced in a study of vaccination effects on CD4 cells after COVID-19. The data were produced by immunoSEQ multiplex PCR, yet TCRdb's version contains in-frame clones alone and is incomplete. The sample carries 21,000 or so clones, approximately 76% recorded once. For these TCRs, the target antigens are not known. Within the ViraFEST assay, antigen-specific CD4+ T cells underwent expansion with viral peptide pools prior to sequencing. Following culture for around 10 days, CD4+ T cells were isolated. The cohort was immunized with two doses of either the BNT162b2 or mRNA-1273 vaccine. Sequencing was performed on CD4+ T cells from PBMCs cultured with HCoV-229E spike peptides, taken after COVID-19 vaccination. The receptor set was obtained from a human donor who received a COVID-19 vaccine.

This chain links TRBV6-5 with TRBJ1-1; no firm D call. This CDR3 contains 15 residues. Germline assignment: CDR1 MNHEY and CDR2 SVGAGI. V was shortened by 0 bases and J by 3 bases, with 11 bases between the two germline ends. Here the CDR3 reads CASSYSTRTDTEAFF. CDR3 nucleotide sequence: TGTGCCAGCAGTTACTCGACTCGCACGGACACTGAAGCTTTCTTT.

V is TRBV6-5 and J is TRBJ2-7, with D possibly matching TRBD1 (6 bases). Germline V gene lookup returns CDR1 MNHEY and CDR2 SVGAGI. V was clipped by 5 bases and J by 3 bases, with 14 bases between them. The CDR3 contains 14 residues. In DNA form, the CDR3 reads TGTGCCAGCAGTCGGACAGACCGGATCTACGAGCAGTACTTC. This translates into CASSRTDRIYEQYF.

The chain combines TRBV28 with TRBJ1-1, with TRBD1 as a possible D gene (5 bases). The germline V gene has CDR1 MDHEN and CDR2 SYDVKM. V shed 4 bases and J shed 8 bases, with 14 bases lying between them. The CDR3 is 13 amino acids. CDR3 DNA sequence: TGTGCCAGCAGTTCGGGACCGCCAGTGGAAGCTTTCTTT. Its protein is CASSSGPPVEAFF.

The J gene is TRBJ1-3, the V gene TRBV3-1 (or the pseudogene TRBV3-2); D gene unclear. Germline CDR1 is LGHDT and CDR2 is YNNKEL (reference sequence). V shed 5 bases and J shed 2 bases, with 19 bases lying between them. The CDR3 is 17 amino acids. The DNA for the CDR3 is TGTGCCAGCAGCTCGCGAATACTTCATGGGGCTGGAAACACCATATATTTT. It specifies CASSSRILHGAGNTIYF.

The chain is built from TRBV6-2 or TRBV6-3 and TRBJ2-2, with D unclear. The CDR3 length is 12 residues. Germline loops: CDR1 MNHEY, CDR2 SVGEGT. V dropped 4 bases and J dropped 1 base, with 1 base sitting between them. CDR3 in amino acids: CASSWNTGELFF. The CDR3 DNA reads as TGTGCCAGCAGTTGGAACACCGGGGAGCTGTTTTTT.

The J gene is TRBJ1-2, the V gene TRBV11-2, with a possible D match to TRBD1 (6 bases). Trimming took off 5 bases at V and 8 bases at J, with 21 bases between the two ends. CDR1 is SGHAT and CDR2 is FQNNGV in the germline V gene. The CDR3 runs to 15 residues. Here the CDR3 DNA reads TGTGCCAGCAGCGGAATACAGGGTCTGGACCCCGGCTACACCTTC. Its translation: CASSGIQGLDPGYTF.

The CDR3 region has the DNA TGTGCCAGCAGCCTGGGACAGGGGGCGTCTGGCTATGGCTACACCTTC. It codes for CASSLGQGASGYGYTF. The chain links TRBV3-1 (or the pseudogene TRBV3-2) to TRBJ1-2; TRBD1 matches 12 bases. The CDR3 length is 16 residues. Germline values: CDR1 LGHDT, CDR2 YNNKEL (reference sequence). J was trimmed by 4 bases and V by 4 bases; bases with no gene match: 7.

The CDR3 bases are TGTGCCAGCAGTTCACCTCTAGTGGGGGGCTCCTACGAGCAGTACTTC. This codes for CASSSPLVGGSYEQYF. This chain uses TRBV6-6 with TRBJ2-7; possibly TRBD2 for D (6 bases). The germline V gene has CDR1 MNHNY and CDR2 SVGAGI (reference sequence). V was shortened by 4 bases and J by 0 bases, with 16 bases between the two germline ends. The CDR3 totals 16 residues.

V gene TRBV19 combines with J gene TRBJ2-7; D is unclear. Per germline, CDR1 LNHDA and CDR2 SQIVND (reference sequence). This CDR3 is built from 11 residues. The V end lost 6 bases, the J end lost 4 bases, and 7 bases lay between the germline ends. DNA of the CDR3: TGTGCCAGTAGCCGCGGTTACGAGCAGTACTTC. This translates into CASSRGYEQYF.

V and J are TRBV10-2 and TRBJ2-7, with a tentative D call TRBD2 (5 bases). Trimming shortened V by 8 bases and J by 2 bases, and 16 bases separated the two germline ends. The CDR3 runs to 14 residues. Germline CDR1 reads WSHSY; CDR2 reads SAAADI. In DNA form, the CDR3 reads TGCGCCAGCTCCCCTCCCCTAGCCACCTACGAGCAGTACTTC. Translated, it gives CASSPPLATYEQYF.

V usage is TRBV5-1 and J usage is TRBJ2-5; TRBD1 or TRBD2 may be the D gene (5 bases each). The CDR3 contains 14 residues. V was cut by 4 bases and J by 1 base, with 11 bases left in between. In germline, CDR1 is SGHRS, CDR2 YFSETQ. DNA for the CDR3: TGCGCCAGCAGCACCGATGGGGGCCAAGAGACCCAGTACTTC. It is translated as CASSTDGGQETQYF.

This chain uses TRBV24-1 with TRBJ2-2, with D uncertain. Germline assignment: CDR1 KGHDR and CDR2 SFDVKD. The CDR3 is 12 amino acids. V was trimmed by 5 bases and J by 6 bases, leaving 6 bases between them. CDR3 sequence (DNA): TGTGCCACCAGTGGGGGTCCCGGGGAGCTGTTTTTT. It encodes CATSGGPGELFF.

The rearrangement uses TRBV28 and TRBJ1-2; D ambiguous. V was clipped by 8 bases and J by 0 bases, with 10 bases between them. The germline V gene has CDR1 MDHEN and CDR2 SYDVKM. The CDR3 has 13 amino acids. For the CDR3, the DNA is TGTGCCAGCCACCAGCTAACTAACTATGGCTACACCTTC. Translated: CASHQLTNYGYTF.

V and J are TRBV11-2 and TRBJ1-1; 7 bases align to TRBD1. CDR3 size: 15 residues. V lost 4 bases to trimming and J lost 6 bases; unmatched junction nucleotides: 11. Germline-derived CDR1 and CDR2 are SGHAT and FQNNGV. In nucleotides, the CDR3 is TGTGCCAGCAGCTCCCAAGCCCGGACAGGAGCTGAAGCTTTCTTT. Translated, it gives CASSSQARTGAEAFF.

The V call is TRBV3-1 (or the pseudogene TRBV3-2), the J call TRBJ1-6; TRBD1 aligns across 11 bases. The CDR3 is made up of 16 amino acids. V lost 4 bases to trimming and J lost 7 bases; unmatched junction nucleotides: 6. CDR1 and CDR2 from the germline V gene are LGHDT and YNNKEL (reference sequence). This CDR3 reads CASSPGQGATNSPLHF. DNA for the CDR3: TGTGCCAGCAGCCCCGGACAGGGGGCTACGAATTCACCCCTCCACTTT.

This clone was detected only a few times. The CDR3, as DNA: TGTGCCTGGAGCCGAGGAGGGAACACTGAAGCTTTCTTT. Amino acid sequence: CAWSRGGNTEAFF. The chain is built from TRBV30 and TRBJ1-1; no clear D gene. The germline V gene encodes CDR1 GTSNPN and CDR2 SVGIG (reference sequence). The CDR3 spans 13 residues. The V end was cut by 3 bases, the J end by 1 base, with 9 bases between.

The J gene is TRBJ2-3, the V gene TRBV29-1; 16 nucleotides line up with TRBD2. The CDR3 is 17 residues long. With V trimmed by 6 bases and J by 0 bases, 6 bases remained unmatched. Germline CDR1 reads SQVTM; CDR2 reads ANQGSEA. The CDR3 sequence is CSVGGLAGGSSTDTQYF. CDR3 DNA sequence: TGCAGCGTGGGGGGACTAGCGGGAGGGTCGAGCACAGATACGCAGTATTTT.

This sequence joins TRBV6-5 and TRBJ1-1; D is ambiguous. Trimming shortened V by 2 bases and J by 0 bases, and 7 bases separated the two germline ends. Germline V gene data show CDR1 as MNHEY and CDR2 as SVGAGI. This CDR3 contains 14 residues. The DNA of the CDR3 is TGTGCCAGCAGTTACCAAGAAATGAACACTGAAGCTTTCTTT. Encoded protein: CASSYQEMNTEAFF.

The J gene is TRBJ1-1, the V gene TRBV5-5, with TRBD1 matching 7 bases. Germline V gene lookup returns CDR1 SGHKS and CDR2 YYEKEE (reference sequence). There are 18 residues in the CDR3. The V segment lost 0 bases and the J segment 11 bases; nucleotides outside the gene matches: 22. This CDR3 is CASSLVQDRKLRTLGAFF. DNA of the CDR3: TGTGCCAGCAGCTTGGTCCAGGACAGGAAACTGAGGACCCTCGGGGCTTTCTTT.

The chain combines TRBV27 with TRBJ2-2, with 9 bases fitting TRBD1. Unmatched junction bases numbered 6, after V lost 6 bases and J lost 4 bases. CDR3 length equals 15 residues. Looked up from germline, CDR1 is MNHEY and CDR2 is SMNVEV (reference sequence). CDR3 amino acids: CASRIGTGITGELFF. As DNA, the CDR3 is TGTGCCAGCAGGATTGGGACAGGGATCACCGGGGAGCTGTTTTTT.